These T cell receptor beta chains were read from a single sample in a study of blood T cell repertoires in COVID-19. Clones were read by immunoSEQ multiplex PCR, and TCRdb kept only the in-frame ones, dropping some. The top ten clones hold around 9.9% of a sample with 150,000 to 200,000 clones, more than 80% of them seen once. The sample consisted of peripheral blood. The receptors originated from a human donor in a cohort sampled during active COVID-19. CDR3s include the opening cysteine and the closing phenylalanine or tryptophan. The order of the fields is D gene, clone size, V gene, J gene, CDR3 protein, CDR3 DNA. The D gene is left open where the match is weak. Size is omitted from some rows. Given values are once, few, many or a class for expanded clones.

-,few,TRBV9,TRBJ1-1,CASSVYLGATEAFF,TGTGCCAGCAGCGTCTACCTAGGAGCCACTGAAGCTTTCTTT
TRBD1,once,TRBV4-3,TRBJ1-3,CASSPRQGIGGNTIYF,TGCGCCAGCAGCCCCCGACAGGGGATAGGTGGAAACACCATATATTTT
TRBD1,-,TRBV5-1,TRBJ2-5,CASSLEGTGLGETQYF,TGCGCCAGCAGCTTGGAAGGGACAGGATTGGGAGAGACCCAGTACTTC
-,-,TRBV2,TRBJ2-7,CASSEGLAWLGF,TGTGCCAGCAGTGAAGGTCTTGCATGGCTTGGCTTC
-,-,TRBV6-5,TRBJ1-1,CASSRDTRAFF,TGTGCCAGCAGTCGAGACACTCGCGCTTTCTTT
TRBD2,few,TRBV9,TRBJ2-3,CASSAGTSGNADTQYF,TGTGCCAGCAGCGCAGGGACTAGCGGGAACGCAGATACGCAGTATTTT
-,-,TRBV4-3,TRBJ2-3,CASSQGTLERITDTQYF,TGCGCCAGCAGCCAAGGGACTTTAGAGCGGATCACAGATACGCAGTATTTT
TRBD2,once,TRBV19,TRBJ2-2,CASSPRTSGRTTTGELFF,TGTGCCAGTTCCCCTAGGACTAGCGGGAGAACGACCACCGGGGAGCTGTTTTTT
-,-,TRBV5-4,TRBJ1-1,CASSASQQGRNTEAFF,TGTGCCAGCAGCGCTTCCCAGCAGGGGAGGAACACTGAAGCTTTCTTT
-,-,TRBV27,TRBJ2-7,CASSLGARLHEQYF,TGTGCCAGCAGTTTAGGCGCCAGGCTCCACGAGCAGTACTTC
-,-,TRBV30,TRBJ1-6,CAWRLVGDNSPLHF,TGTGCCTGGAGACTGGTGGGAGATAATTCACCCCTCCACTTT
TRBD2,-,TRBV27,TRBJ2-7,CASSLGGVSYEQYF,TGTGCCAGCTCCCTGGGGGGGGTATCCTACGAGCAGTACTTC
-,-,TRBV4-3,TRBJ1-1,CASSQDWRGAANTEAFF,TGCGCCAGCAGCCAAGATTGGCGGGGGGCGGCGAACACTGAAGCTTTCTTT
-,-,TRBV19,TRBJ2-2,CASSMWQGGDTGELFF,TGTGCCAGTAGTATGTGGCAGGGCGGGGACACCGGGGAGCTGTTTTTT
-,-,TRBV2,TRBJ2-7,CASSGTETYEQYF,TGTGCCAGCAGTGGCACAGAAACCTACGAGCAGTACTTC
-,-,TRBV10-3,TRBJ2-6,CAINLRTDEGGANVLTF,TGTGCCATCAATCTTCGGACGGACGAGGGAGGGGCCAACGTCCTGACTTTC
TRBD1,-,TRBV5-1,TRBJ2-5,CASSSTGLYQETQYF,TGCGCCAGCAGTTCGACAGGGCTGTACCAAGAGACCCAGTACTTC